Reported below is one TCR beta chain. Antigen specificity is unknown. This specimen belongs to a study of beta chain features in type 1 diabetes. The study, taken as a whole, reports: Naive, central memory and Treg TCRB repertoires seemed to resemble each other more closely in patients than they did in healthy donors.

This CDR3 region has 14 residues. V was pared by 6 bases and J by 4 bases, with 7 bases of the junction left unmatched. Germline V gene lookup returns CDR1 MNHNS and CDR2 SASEGT. Expressed TCRB transcripts were sequenced because the entire RNA isolate underwent reverse transcription. Naive, central memory and regulatory T cell samples averaged roughly 3.8 million reads. Clones were read by immunoSEQ multiplex PCR, and TCRdb kept only the in-frame ones, dropping some. The table has roughly 140,000 clones, about 8.1% seen once. This receptor was identified in a man younger than 35 in good health. J is TRBJ2-3 and V is TRBV6-1; 7 nucleotides agree with TRBD2. Sequenced input: central memory CD4+ T cells from blood. The chain's CDR3 is CASRDGGSPDTQYF. CDR3 sequence (DNA): TGTGCCAGCAGGGACGGCGGGAGCCCAGATACGCAGTATTTT.